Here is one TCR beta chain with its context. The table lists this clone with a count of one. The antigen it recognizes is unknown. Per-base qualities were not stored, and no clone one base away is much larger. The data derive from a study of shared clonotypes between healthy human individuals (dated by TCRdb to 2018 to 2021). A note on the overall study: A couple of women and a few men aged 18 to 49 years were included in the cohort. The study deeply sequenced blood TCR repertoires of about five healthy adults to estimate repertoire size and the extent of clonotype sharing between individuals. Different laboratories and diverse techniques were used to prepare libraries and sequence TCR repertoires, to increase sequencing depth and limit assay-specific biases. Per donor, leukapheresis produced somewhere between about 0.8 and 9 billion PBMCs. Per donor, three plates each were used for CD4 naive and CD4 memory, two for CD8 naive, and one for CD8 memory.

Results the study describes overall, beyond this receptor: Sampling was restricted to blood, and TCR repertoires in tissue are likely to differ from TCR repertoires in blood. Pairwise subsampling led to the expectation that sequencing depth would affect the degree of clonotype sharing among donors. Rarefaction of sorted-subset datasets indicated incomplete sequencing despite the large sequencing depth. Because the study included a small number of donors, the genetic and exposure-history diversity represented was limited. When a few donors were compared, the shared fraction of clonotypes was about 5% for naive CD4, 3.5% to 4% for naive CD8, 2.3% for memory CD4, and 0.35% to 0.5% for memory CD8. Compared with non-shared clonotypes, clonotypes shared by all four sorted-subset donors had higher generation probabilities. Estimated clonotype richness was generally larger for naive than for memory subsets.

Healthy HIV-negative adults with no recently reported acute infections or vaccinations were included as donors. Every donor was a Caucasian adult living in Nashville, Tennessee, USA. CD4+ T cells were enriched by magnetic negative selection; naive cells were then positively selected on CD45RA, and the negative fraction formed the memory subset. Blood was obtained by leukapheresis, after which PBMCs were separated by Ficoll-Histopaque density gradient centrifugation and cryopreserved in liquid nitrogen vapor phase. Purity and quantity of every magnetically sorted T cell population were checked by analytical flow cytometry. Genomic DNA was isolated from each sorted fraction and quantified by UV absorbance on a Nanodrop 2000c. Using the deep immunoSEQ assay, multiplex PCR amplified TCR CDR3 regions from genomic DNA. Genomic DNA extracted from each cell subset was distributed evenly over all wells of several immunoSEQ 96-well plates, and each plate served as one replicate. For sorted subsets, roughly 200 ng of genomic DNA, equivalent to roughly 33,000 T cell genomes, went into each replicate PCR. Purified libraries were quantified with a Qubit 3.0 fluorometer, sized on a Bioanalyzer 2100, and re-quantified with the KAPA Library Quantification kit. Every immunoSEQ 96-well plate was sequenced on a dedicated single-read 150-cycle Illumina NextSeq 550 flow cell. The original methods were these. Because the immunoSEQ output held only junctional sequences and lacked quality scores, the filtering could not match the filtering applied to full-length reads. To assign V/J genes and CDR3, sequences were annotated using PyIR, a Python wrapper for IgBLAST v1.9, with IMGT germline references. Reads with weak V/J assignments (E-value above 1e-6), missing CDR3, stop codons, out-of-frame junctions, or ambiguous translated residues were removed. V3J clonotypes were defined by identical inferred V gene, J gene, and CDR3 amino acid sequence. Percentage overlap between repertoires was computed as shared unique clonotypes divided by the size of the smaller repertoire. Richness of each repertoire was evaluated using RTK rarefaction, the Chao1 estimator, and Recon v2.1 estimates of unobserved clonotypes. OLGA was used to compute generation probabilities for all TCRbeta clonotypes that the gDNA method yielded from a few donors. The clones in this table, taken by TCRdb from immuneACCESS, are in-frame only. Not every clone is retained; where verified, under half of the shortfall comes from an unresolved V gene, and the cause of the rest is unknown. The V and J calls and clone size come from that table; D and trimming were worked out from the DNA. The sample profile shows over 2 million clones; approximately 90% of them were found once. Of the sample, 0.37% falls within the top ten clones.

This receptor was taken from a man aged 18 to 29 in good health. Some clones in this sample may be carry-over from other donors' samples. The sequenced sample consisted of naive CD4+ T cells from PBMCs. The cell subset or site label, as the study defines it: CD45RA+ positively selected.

DNA sequence: TGTGCCAGCAGTTTATCGGGGAGCGTCGAGCAGTACTTC. The resulting protein is CASSLSGSVEQYF. This chain is built from TRBV28 and TRBJ2-7; matching of 5 bases hints at TRBD2 as the D gene. The germline V gene encodes CDR1 MDHEN and CDR2 SYDVKM. V sheds 1 base and J sheds 6 bases, leaving 10 bases between their ends. The CDR3 goes from the cysteine to the phenylalanine over 13 residues. Only CDR3 DNA is held: 39 bases, read in frame from base 1. The full variable domain, with segments outside the CDR3 supplied by the reference TRBV28 and TRBJ2-7 proteins, appears as DVKVTQSSRYLVKRTGEKVFLECVQDMDHENMFWYRQDPGLGLRLIYFSYDVKMKEKGDIPEGYSVSREKKERFSLILESASTNQTSMYLCASSLSGSVEQYFGPGTRLTVT.